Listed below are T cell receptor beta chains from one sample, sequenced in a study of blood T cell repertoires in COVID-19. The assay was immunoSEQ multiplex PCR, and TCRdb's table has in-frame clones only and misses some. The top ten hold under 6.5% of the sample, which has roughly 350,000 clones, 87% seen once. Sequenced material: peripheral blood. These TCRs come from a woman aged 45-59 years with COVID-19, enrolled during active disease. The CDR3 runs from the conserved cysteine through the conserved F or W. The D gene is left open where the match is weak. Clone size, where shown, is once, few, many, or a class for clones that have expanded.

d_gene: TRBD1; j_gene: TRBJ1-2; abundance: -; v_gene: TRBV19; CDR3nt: TGTGCCAGTAGTCTCGATGAGACAGGGGATGGCTACACCTTC; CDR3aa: CASSLDETGDGYTF
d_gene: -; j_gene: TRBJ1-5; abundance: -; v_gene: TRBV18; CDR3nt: TGTGCCAGCTCACCACGGCAGGAAGACCAGCCCCAGCATTTT; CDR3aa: CASSPRQEDQPQHF
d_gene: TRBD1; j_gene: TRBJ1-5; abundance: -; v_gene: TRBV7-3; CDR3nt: TGTGCCAGCAGCTTAAAGGGACAGCCCAATCAGCCCCAGCATTTT; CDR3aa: CASSLKGQPNQPQHF
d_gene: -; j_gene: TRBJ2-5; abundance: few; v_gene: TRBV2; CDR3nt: TGTGCCACCGCCGGTGGGGGCTACCAAGAGACCCAGTACTTC; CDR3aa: CATAGGGYQETQYF
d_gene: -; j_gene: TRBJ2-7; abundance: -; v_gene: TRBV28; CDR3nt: TGTGCCAGCACCCGGGCGGGGACCATCCACGAGCAGTACTTC; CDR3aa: CASTRAGTIHEQYF
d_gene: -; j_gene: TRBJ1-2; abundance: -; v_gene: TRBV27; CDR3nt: TGTGCCAGCAGTTTATCGGGGCCCCTCTATGGCTACACCTTC; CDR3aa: CASSLSGPLYGYTF
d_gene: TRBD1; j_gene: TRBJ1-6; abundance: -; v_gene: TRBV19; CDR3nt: TGTGCCAGTAGTAGCCGGGACAGGGGAGTCACCCTCCACTTT; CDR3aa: CASSSRDRGVTLHF
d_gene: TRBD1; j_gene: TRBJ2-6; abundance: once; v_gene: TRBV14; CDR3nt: TGTGCCAGCAGCCCCGACAGGGACGGGACAGCCCTAAACTCTGGGGCCAACGTCCTGACTTTC; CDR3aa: CASSPDRDGTALNSGANVLTF
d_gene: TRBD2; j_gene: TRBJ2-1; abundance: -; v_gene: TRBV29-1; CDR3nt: TGCAGCGTCGCAAGCGGGGGGTCCTACAATGAGCAGTTCTTC; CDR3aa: CSVASGGSYNEQFF
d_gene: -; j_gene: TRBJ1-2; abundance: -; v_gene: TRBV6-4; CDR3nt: TGTGCCAGCAGTGACTCTGGCAGGGGAATGGTATACACCTTC; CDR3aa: CASSDSGRGMVYTF
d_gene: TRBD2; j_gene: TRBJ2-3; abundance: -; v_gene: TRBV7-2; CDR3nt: TGTGCCAGCAGCCCATGGACTAGCGGGGTGGGTACGCAGTATTTT; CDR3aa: CASSPWTSGVGTQYF
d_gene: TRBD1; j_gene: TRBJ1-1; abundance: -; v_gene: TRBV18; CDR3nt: TGTGCCAGCTCACCCCCGGGACAGGGGAGCGGGAACACTGAAGCTTTCTTT; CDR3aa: CASSPPGQGSGNTEAFF
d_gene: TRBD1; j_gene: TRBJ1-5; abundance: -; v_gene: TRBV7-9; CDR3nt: TGTGCCAGCAGCTTTAGTAGGGGGCAGGAGTGGAGCAATCAGCCCCAGCATTTT; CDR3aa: CASSFSRGQEWSNQPQHF
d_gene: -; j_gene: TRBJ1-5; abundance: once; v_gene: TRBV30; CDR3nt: TGTGCCTGGAGTCTCGGGGATGGGCAGCCCCAGCATTTT; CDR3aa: CAWSLGDGQPQHF
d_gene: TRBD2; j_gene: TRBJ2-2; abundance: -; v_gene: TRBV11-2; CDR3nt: TGTGCCAGCAGCTGGAGCGGGAGGGCCCCCGGGGAGCTGTTTTTT; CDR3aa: CASSWSGRAPGELFF
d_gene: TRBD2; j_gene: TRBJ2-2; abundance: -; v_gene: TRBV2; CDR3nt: TGTGCCAGCAGTGGGGGTAGAGTAGCGGGAGCCACCGGGGAGCTGTTTTTT; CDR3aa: CASSGGRVAGATGELFF
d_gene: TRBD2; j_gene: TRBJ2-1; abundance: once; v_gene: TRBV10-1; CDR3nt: TGCGCCAGCAGTGATTCTGCGGGAGGGAATCTCTACAATGAGCAGTTCTTC; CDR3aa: CASSDSAGGNLYNEQFF
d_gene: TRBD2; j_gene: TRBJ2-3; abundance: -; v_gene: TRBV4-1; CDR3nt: TGCGCCAGCAGCCCTCTGACTAGCGGGAATTCCCCAGATACGCAGTATTTT; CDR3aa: CASSPLTSGNSPDTQYF
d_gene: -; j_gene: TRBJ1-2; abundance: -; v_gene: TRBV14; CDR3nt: TGTGCCAGCAGCCAAGGTTTCGGGGAATACTATGGCTACACCTTC; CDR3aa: CASSQGFGEYYGYTF
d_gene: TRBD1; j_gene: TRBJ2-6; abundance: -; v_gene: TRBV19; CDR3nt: TGTGCCAGTTCCGGTACGACAGGGAGTGGGGCCAACGTCCTGACTTTC; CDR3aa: CASSGTTGSGANVLTF
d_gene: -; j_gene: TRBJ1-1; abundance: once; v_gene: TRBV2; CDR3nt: TGTGCCAGCACCAGAAGGGGGATCAACACTGAAGCTTTCTTT; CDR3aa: CASTRRGINTEAFF
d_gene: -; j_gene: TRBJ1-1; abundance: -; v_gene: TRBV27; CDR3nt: TGTGCCAGCAGTCCCCGGGGGAGCAGGACTGAAGCTTTCTTT; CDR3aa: CASSPRGSRTEAFF
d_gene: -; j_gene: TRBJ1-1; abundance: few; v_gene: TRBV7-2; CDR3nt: TGTGCCAGCAGCTTAGGAAGGGGGTTGACTGAAGCTTTCTTT; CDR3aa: CASSLGRGLTEAFF
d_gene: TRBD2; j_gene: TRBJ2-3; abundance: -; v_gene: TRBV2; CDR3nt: TGTGCCAGCAGTGAACTAGCGGGAGGAGATACGCAGTATTTT; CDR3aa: CASSELAGGDTQYF
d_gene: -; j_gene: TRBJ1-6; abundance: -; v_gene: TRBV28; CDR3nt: TGTGCCAGCAGTTTAGGTCAACTCAATTCACCCCTCCACTTT; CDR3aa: CASSLGQLNSPLHF
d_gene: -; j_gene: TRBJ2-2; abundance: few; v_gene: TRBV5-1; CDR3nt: TGCGCCAGCCGCGCGGAGTCGGAGGTCGGGGAGCTGTTTTTT; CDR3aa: CASRAESEVGELFF
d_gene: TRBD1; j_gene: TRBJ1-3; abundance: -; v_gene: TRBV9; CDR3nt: TGTGCCAGCAGCGGCCCCGGGACAGGTTCTGGAAACACCATATATTTT; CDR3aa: CASSGPGTGSGNTIYF
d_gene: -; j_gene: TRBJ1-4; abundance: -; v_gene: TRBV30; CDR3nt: TGTGCCTGGAGTGTACAGGTACTGACAACTAATGAAAAACTGTTTTTT; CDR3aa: CAWSVQVLTTNEKLFF
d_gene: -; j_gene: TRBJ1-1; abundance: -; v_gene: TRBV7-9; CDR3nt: TGTGCCAGCAGCTTAATCCCTCCGACTGAAGCTTTCTTT; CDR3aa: CASSLIPPTEAFF
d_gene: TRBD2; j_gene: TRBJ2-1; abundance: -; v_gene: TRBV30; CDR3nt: TGTGCCTGGAGTGTACTTCGGACTAGCTCGAATGAGCAGTTCTTC; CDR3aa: CAWSVLRTSSNEQFF
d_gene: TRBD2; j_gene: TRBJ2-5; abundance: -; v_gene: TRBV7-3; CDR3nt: TGTGCCAGCAGCTTACTAGCGGGAGGACAAGAGACCCAGTACTTC; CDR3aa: CASSLLAGGQETQYF
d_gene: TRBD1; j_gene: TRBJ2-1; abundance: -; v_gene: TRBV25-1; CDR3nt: TGTGCCAGCAGTGATATAACAGGGGGCGCGGCGTTCAATGAGCAGTTCTTC; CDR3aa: CASSDITGGAAFNEQFF
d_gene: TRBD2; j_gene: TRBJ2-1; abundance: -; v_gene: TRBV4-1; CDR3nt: TGCGCCAGCAGCCAAGAGGCTAGCGGGAGTTATGAGCAGTTCTTC; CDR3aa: CASSQEASGSYEQFF
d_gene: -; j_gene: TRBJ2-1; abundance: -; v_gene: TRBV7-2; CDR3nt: TGTGCCAGCAGCTTAGCCGAGAAGCAGTTCTTC; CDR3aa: CASSLAEKQFF
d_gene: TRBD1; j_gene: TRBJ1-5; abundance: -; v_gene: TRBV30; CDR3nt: TGTGCCTGGGGGGGACAGGGCAGGAGTCAGCCCCAGCATTTT; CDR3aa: CAWGGQGRSQPQHF
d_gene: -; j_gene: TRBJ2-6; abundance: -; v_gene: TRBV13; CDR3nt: TGTGCCAGCAGTGTTAGAGTCTCTGGGGCCAACGTCCTGACTTTC; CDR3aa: CASSVRVSGANVLTF
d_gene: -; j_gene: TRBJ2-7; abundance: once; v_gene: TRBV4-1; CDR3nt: TGCGCCAGCAGCCTTAACGCCGGGGTCACCTACGAGCAGTACTTC; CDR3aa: CASSLNAGVTYEQYF
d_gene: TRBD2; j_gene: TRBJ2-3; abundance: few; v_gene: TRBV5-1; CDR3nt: TGCGCCAGCAGCTCCCTGACTAGCGGGAACACAGATACGCAGTATTTT; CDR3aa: CASSSLTSGNTDTQYF
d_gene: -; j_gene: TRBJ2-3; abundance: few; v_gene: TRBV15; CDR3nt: TGTGCCACCGGGACATCAGATACGCAGTATTTT; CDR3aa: CATGTSDTQYF
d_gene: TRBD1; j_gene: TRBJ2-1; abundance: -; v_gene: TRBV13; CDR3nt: TGTGCCAGCAGCTTAGAGGGGGACAGGGGTATTGATGAGCAGTTCTTC; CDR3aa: CASSLEGDRGIDEQFF
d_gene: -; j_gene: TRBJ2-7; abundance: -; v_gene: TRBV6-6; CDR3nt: TGTGCCAGCAGTTACTCGATGGGGGGCGAGCAGTACTTC; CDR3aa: CASSYSMGGEQYF